One T cell receptor (beta chain) is described in this entry. Its antigen is undetermined. Sample-barcoded 5' priming and a J-beta primer mix drove a second PCR of about 6 to 11 cycles. Carrying 12 random nucleotides, a template-switch adaptor labeled each individual cDNA molecule. From the 5' RACE reads, TCRdb called clonotypes with MiXCR, one entry per CDR3 protein. The sample records around 800,000 distinct CDR3 sequences, approximately 48% being singletons. The individuals who served as donors were healthy Caucasians living in Russia, aged roughly 6 to 100. The CDR3 length is 13 residues. The V end lost 3 bases, the J end lost 6 bases, and 12 bases lay between the germline ends. The data are from a study of blood T cells in healthy people across ages. On the study more broadly: With template switching, about one barcoded beta molecule was captured per two T cells. Findings and limits, study-wide: Across the age range, TCR beta diversity per million T cells fell in a roughly linear way.

This receptor was obtained from a man in his sixties in good health. Sample: blood. The V call is TRBV12-3 or TRBV12-4, the J call TRBJ2-7; the D is unclear. CDR3 DNA sequence: TGTGCCAGCAGTTTGGGCCAACAAGCCGAGCAGTACTTC. Amino acid sequence: CASSLGQQAEQYF.